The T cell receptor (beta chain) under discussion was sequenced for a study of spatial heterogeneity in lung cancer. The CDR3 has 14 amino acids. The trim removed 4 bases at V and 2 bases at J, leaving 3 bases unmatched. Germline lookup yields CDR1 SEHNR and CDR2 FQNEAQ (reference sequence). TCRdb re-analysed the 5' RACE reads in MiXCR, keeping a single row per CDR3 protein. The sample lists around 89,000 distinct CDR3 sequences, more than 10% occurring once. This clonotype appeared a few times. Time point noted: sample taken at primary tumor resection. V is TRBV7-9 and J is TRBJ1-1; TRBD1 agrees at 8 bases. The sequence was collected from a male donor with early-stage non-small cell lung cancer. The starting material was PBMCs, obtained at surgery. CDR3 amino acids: CASSSQGGNTEAFF. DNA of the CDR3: TGTGCCAGCAGCTCACAGGGGGGCAACACTGAAGCTTTCTTT.